This entry lists 8 T cell receptor beta chains sequenced from one sample in a study of OX40 agonist ivuxolimab in advanced cancers. Repertoires were generated with immunoSEQ multiplex PCR, while TCRdb's copy carries only in-frame clones and drops some. This table has some 19,000 clones, about 89% appearing once. The source was CD4+ or CD8+ T cells sorted from blood, collected in a trial of the OX40 agonist ivuxolimab. These receptors were obtained from an adult with an advanced solid tumor such as melanoma, head and neck, liver or kidney cancer.

The chain uses TRBV6-6 and TRBJ1-1; D gene ambiguous. CDR1 is MNHNY, CDR2 SVGAGI, per germline (reference sequence). V dropped 6 bases and J dropped 3 bases, with 8 bases sitting between them. CDR3 length equals 12 residues. DNA for the CDR3: TGTGCCAGCAGCCATAGGTACACTGAAGCTTTCTTT. Translating gives CASSHRYTEAFF.

This clone came up once. This chain uses TRBV7-9 with TRBJ1-1, with 8 bases aligning to TRBD1. The CDR3 runs to 14 residues. CDR1 and CDR2 from the germline V gene are SEHNR and FQNEAQ (reference sequence). Unmatched junction bases numbered 6, after V lost 8 bases and J lost 1 base. CDR3 DNA sequence: TGTGCCAGCTCCCGGACAGGGCCGAACACTGAAGCTTTCTTT. Translating gives CASSRTGPNTEAFF.

This chain links TRBV4-1 with TRBJ1-1, with TRBD1 as a possible D gene (5 bases). The CDR3 has 12 amino acids. From germline, CDR1 is MGHRA and CDR2 YSYEKL. V was shortened by 1 base and J by 11 bases, with 11 bases between the two germline ends. CDR3 loop: CASSQGEGRAFF. In nucleotides, the CDR3 is TGCGCCAGCAGCCAAGGGGAGGGACGGGCTTTCTTT.

The chain employs TRBV4-2 and TRBJ1-2, with TRBD1 identical over 7 bases. This CDR3 has 17 amino acids. Germline CDR1 reads LGHNA; CDR2 reads YNFKEQ. The V and J ends lost 1 base and 5 bases, in that order; junction bases with no gene match: 13. CDR3: CASSQAGTAKGLYGYTF. The CDR3 DNA sequence: TGTGCCAGCAGCCAAGCCGGGACAGCGAAAGGTCTTTATGGCTACACCTTC.

V gene TRBV9 combines with J gene TRBJ2-4, with a possible D match to TRBD2 (6 bases). V was cut by 0 bases and J by 6 bases, with 10 bases left in between. Germline CDR1 reads SGDLS; CDR2 reads YYNGEE. CDR3 length equals 14 residues. The CDR3 DNA follows: TGTGCCAGCAGCGTAGGGCAGGGAGGAAACATTCAGTACTTC. It encodes CASSVGQGGNIQYF.

In its sample, this clone was seen once. This is likely an artifact of a read error, given a far larger clone one base away. CDR3 sequence: CASSSSNTEAFF. The CDR3 DNA reads as TGTGCCAGCAGCAGTAGTAACACTGAAGCTTTCTTT. The chain couples TRBV9 to TRBJ1-1; D is undetermined. Per the germline V gene, CDR1 is SGDLS and CDR2 is YYNGEE. The CDR3 contains 12 residues. Trimming removed 4 bases at V and 2 bases at J, with 6 bases between.

The chain carries TRBV5-6 and TRBJ1-2; maybe TRBD1 (5 bases). The V gene's germline CDR1 is SGHDT and CDR2 YYEEEE. The CDR3 has 16 residues. Trimming shortened V by 4 bases and J by 4 bases, and 20 bases separated the two germline ends. This chain's CDR3 is CASSLVSPGYGYGYTF. The CDR3 bases are TGTGCCAGCAGCCTGGTCAGCCCAGGGTACGGCTATGGCTACACCTTC.

The V call is TRBV9, the J call TRBJ2-7; TRBD1 matches at 11 bases. The CDR3 sequence is 15 residues long. The ends lost 3 bases at V and 2 bases at J; junction bases unmatched: 4. Germline V lookup: CDR1 SGDLS, CDR2 YYNGEE. The CDR3 reads CASSASGQGAYEQYF. CDR3 nucleotides: TGTGCCAGCAGCGCCTCGGGACAGGGGGCCTACGAGCAGTACTTC.